Listed below are T cell receptor beta chains from one sample, sequenced in a study of cytomegalovirus exposure and HLA in healthy donors. Profiled with immunoSEQ multiplex PCR; TCRdb holds only in-frame clones, not every one. This table holds under 200,000 clones, roughly 80% found once. The specimen was PBMCs. Receptor source: a human donor in good health. The CDR3 runs from the conserved cysteine through the conserved F or W. The D gene is left open where the match is weak. For some rows the clone size is stated as once, few or many, or as a class when expanded; others skip it.

D	J	V	size	CDR3	DNA
TRBD1	TRBJ1-2	TRBV19	-	CASSPRTGSYGYTF	TGTGCCAGTAGCCCTCGGACAGGGAGTTATGGCTACACCTTC
TRBD1	TRBJ1-1	TRBV5-1	-	CASSLGQGRGRSEAFF	TGCGCCAGCAGCTTGGGACAGGGAAGGGGCCGTAGTGAAGCTTTCTTT
-	TRBJ1-1	TRBV6-4	-	CASSAGANTEAFF	TGTGCCAGCAGTGCAGGCGCGAACACTGAAGCTTTCTTT
TRBD1	TRBJ1-1	TRBV27	few	CASSLGTAMNTEAFF	TGTGCCAGCAGTTTAGGGACAGCCATGAACACTGAAGCTTTCTTT
-	TRBJ1-5	TRBV4-3	few	CASSQDVGRNQPQHF	TGCGCCAGCAGCCAAGATGTGGGCAGGAATCAGCCCCAGCATTTT
-	TRBJ2-7	TRBV6-1	-	CASSGRVLSYEQYF	TGTGCCAGCAGTGGGAGGGTACTTTCCTACGAGCAGTACTTC
TRBD2	TRBJ2-1	TRBV4-2	-	CASSQDKMIAGGPYNEQFF	TGTGCCAGCAGCCAAGATAAGATGATAGCGGGGGGACCCTACAATGAGCAGTTCTTC
TRBD1	TRBJ2-7	TRBV5-1	few	CASSLTGGLTYEQYF	TGCGCCAGCAGCCTGACAGGGGGACTGACCTACGAGCAGTACTTC
TRBD1	TRBJ2-7	TRBV4-3	-	CASSPGGEVREQYF	TGCGCCAGCAGCCCAGGGGGCGAGGTGCGGGAGCAGTACTTC
-	TRBJ1-5	TRBV4-3	-	CASSYGLGNQPQHF	TGCGCCAGCAGCTACGGTCTCGGCAATCAGCCCCAGCATTTT
TRBD2	TRBJ2-3	TRBV5-1	-	CASSRGAERGSTDTQYF	TGCGCCAGCAGCCGGGGGGCGGAGCGGGGGAGCACAGATACGCAGTATTTT
TRBD2	TRBJ2-3	TRBV11-2	-	CASSSGLAGSTDTQYF	TGTGCCAGCAGCTCGGGACTAGCGGGGAGCACAGATACGCAGTATTTT
TRBD2	TRBJ2-7	TRBV6-5	few	CASIPSGTWGEQYF	TGTGCCAGCATACCAAGCGGGACCTGGGGCGAGCAGTACTTC
TRBD1	TRBJ2-7	TRBV19	-	CASIGTGSYEQYF	TGTGCCAGTATCGGGACAGGGTCCTACGAGCAGTACTTC
-	TRBJ2-7	TRBV5-1	-	CASSLARPASYEQYF	TGCGCCAGCAGCTTGGCCAGGCCGGCCTCCTACGAGCAGTACTTC
TRBD1	TRBJ1-2	TRBV4-2	-	CASSQGQGESGYTF	TGTGCCAGCAGCCAAGGACAGGGGGAAAGCGGCTACACCTTC
-	TRBJ2-2	TRBV21-1	-	CASSEGLAGGTNTGELFF	TGTGCCAGCAGCGAGGGACTAGCGGGGGGCACGAACACCGGGGAGCTGTTTTTT
TRBD1	TRBJ2-5	TRBV6-1	once	CASGGTGGSGETQYF	TGTGCCAGCGGGGGGACAGGGGGCTCTGGAGAGACCCAGTACTTC
TRBD1	TRBJ2-1	TRBV27	few	CASSIGTGAYNEQFF	TGTGCCAGCAGTATCGGGACAGGGGCCTACAATGAGCAGTTCTTC
-	TRBJ1-6	TRBV19	-	CASRAGANSPLHF	TGTGCCAGTAGGGCAGGGGCTAATTCACCCCTCCACTTT
TRBD2	TRBJ2-5	TRBV27	-	CASSLSTGGLETQYF	TGTGCCAGCAGTTTATCAACGGGGGGGCTGGAGACCCAGTACTTC
TRBD1	TRBJ1-2	TRBV4-3	-	CASSQAGLGQGYGYTF	TGCGCCAGCAGCCAAGCCGGGCTTGGACAGGGCTATGGCTACACCTTC
TRBD2	TRBJ2-7	TRBV4-2	-	CASSQLGLAYEQYF	TGTGCCAGCAGCCAACTGGGACTAGCCTACGAGCAGTACTTC
TRBD1	TRBJ2-3	TRBV4-3	-	CASSQPQGITDTQYF	TGCGCCAGCAGCCAACCACAGGGGATTACAGATACGCAGTATTTT
TRBD2	TRBJ2-5	TRBV7-9	-	CASSLGTSGVQETQYF	TGTGCCAGCAGCTTAGGGACTAGCGGGGTGCAAGAGACCCAGTACTTC
-	TRBJ1-1	TRBV10-2	once	CASSVDMTYEAFF	TGCGCCAGCAGCGTCGACATGACCTATGAAGCTTTCTTT